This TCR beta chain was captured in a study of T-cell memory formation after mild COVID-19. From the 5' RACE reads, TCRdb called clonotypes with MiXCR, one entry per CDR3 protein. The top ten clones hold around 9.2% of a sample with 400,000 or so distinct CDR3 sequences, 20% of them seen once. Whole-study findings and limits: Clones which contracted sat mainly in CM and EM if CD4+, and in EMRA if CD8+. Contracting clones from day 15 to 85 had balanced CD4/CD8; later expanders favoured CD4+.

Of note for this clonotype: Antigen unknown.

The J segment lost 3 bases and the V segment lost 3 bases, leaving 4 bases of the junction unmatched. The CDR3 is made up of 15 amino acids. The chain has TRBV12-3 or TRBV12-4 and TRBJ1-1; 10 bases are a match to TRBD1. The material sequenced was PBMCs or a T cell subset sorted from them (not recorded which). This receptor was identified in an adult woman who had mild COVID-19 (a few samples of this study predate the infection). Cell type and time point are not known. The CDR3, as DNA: TGTGCCAGCAGTTTTACCGGGACAGGGGACACTGAAGCTTTCTTT. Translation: CASSFTGTGDTEAFF.